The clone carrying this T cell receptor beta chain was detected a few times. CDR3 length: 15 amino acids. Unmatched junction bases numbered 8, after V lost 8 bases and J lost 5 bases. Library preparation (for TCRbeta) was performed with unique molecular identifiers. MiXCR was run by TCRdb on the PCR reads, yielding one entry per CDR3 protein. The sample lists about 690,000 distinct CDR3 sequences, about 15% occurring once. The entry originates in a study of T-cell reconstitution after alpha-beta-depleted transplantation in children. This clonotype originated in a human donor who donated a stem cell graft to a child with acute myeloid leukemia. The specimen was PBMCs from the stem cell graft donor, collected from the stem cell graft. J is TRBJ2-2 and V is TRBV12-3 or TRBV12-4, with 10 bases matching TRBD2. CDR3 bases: TGTGCCAGCGGCCAAGCGGGGGGGATAACCGGGGAGCTGTTTTTT. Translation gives CASGQAGGITGELFF.